This T cell receptor (beta chain) emerged from a study of response to subunit inactivated influenza vaccine. V shed 5 bases and J shed 1 base, with 17 bases lying between them. The CDR3 spans 16 residues. A remark on this clonotype: Its antigen is as yet unknown.

The study's findings and limits: The authors proposed limited new T cell recruitment per seasonal influenza vaccination.

MiXCR was run by TCRdb on the RT-PCR reads, yielding one entry per CDR3 protein. The sample carries about 650,000 distinct CDR3 sequences, around 13% recorded once. This chain uses TRBV12-3 or TRBV12-4 with TRBJ2-5; no clear D. The sequence came from a man aged 50 or older who received an inactivated influenza vaccine. Sequencing used PBMCs from blood, obtained 14 to 15 days before vaccination. The CDR3 coding sequence is TGTGCCAGCAGTCCAGCTATCAGGCTTGGCCAAGAGACCCAGTACTTC. It translates to CASSPAIRLGQETQYF.